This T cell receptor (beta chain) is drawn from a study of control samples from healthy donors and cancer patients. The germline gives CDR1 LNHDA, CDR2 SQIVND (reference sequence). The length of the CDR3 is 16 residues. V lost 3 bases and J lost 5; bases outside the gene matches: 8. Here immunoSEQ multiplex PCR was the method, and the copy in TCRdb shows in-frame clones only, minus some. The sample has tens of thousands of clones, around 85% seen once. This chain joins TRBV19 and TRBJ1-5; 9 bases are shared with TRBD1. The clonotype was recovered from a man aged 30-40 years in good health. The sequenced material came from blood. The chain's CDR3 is CASSMRQGVQYQPQHF. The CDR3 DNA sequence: TGTGCCAGTAGTATGCGACAGGGGGTACAATATCAGCCCCAGCATTTT.